Listed here are 12 T cell receptor beta chains from one sample, sequenced in a study of graft-versus-host responses after intestinal transplantation. Intraepithelial and lamina propria lymphocytes were freed from processed graft tissue. Using immunoSEQ multiplex PCR, the repertoire was profiled, and TCRdb retains in-frame clones only, with some absent. The top ten hold about 34% of the sample, which has around 8,400 clones, roughly 70% seen once. Here the sequenced sample was ileum tissue, taken nearly 500 days after intestinal transplant. The source of these receptors is a human patient who received an intestinal transplant, so some T cells may come from the graft donor.

This clone showed up just once. The CDR3 sequence: CASSEWFEKLFF. The CDR3 bases are TGTGCCAGCAGTGAATGGTTTGAAAAACTGTTTTTT. The chain has TRBV6-1 and TRBJ1-4; D unclear. The V and J ends lost 2 bases and 7 bases respectively, with 5 bases between them. In germline, CDR1 is MNHNS, CDR2 SASEGT. This CDR3 region has 12 residues.

This clone has just one count. The V gene is TRBV7-5, the J gene TRBJ1-5. TRBV7-5 is a pseudogene segment. The CDR3 has 12 amino acids. CDR3 loop: CASSLFGQPQHF. In DNA, the CDR3 is TGTGCCAGCAGCTTATTCGGTCAGCCCCAGCATTTT.

The rearrangement joins TRBV18 to TRBJ2-7; the match to TRBD1 covers 11 bases. Germline loops: CDR1 KGHSH, CDR2 LQKENI. The CDR3 extends over 13 amino acids. Trimming at V came to 8 bases and at J to 3 bases, leaving 3 bases not matched to a gene. CDR3 DNA sequence: TGTGCCAGCACGGGACAGGGGGTCTACGAGCAGTACTTC. This gives the protein CASTGQGVYEQYF.

This clone was observed a single time. The V gene is TRBV5-1, the J gene TRBJ2-3; D is possibly TRBD1 (6 bases). The CDR3 length is 15 residues. The ends were cut back, 2 bases at V and 2 bases at J, with 12 bases in the middle. Germline CDR1 reads SGHRS; CDR2 reads YFSETQ. The CDR3 region has the DNA TGCGCCAGCAGCTTCGGGGACACACACACAGATACGCAGTATTTT. Protein sequence: CASSFGDTHTDTQYF.

On this clone itself: Other DNA sequences in this specimen translate into the identical CDR3. This chain links TRBV9 with TRBJ2-1, with D perhaps assigned TRBD1 or TRBD2 (5 bases each). The CDR3 is 15 residues long. V was trimmed by 0 bases and J by 4 bases, leaving 11 bases between them. Germline CDR1 is SGDLS and CDR2 is YYNGEE. CDR3 region: CASSVEGTGYNEQFF. The CDR3 nucleotides read TGTGCCAGCAGCGTAGAGGGGACCGGTTACAATGAGCAGTTCTTC.

The chain couples TRBV6-5 to TRBJ1-5; D unresolved. CDR1 is MNHEY, CDR2 SVGAGI, per germline. V lost 5 bases to trimming and J lost 0 bases, with 11 bases between them. There are 15 residues in the CDR3. The DNA of the CDR3 is TGTGCCAGCAGTGCCATGGATTATAGCAATCAGCCCCAGCATTTT. It specifies CASSAMDYSNQPQHF.

V usage is TRBV7-2 and J usage is TRBJ2-7; D perhaps matches TRBD2 (5 bases). The CDR3 runs 15 residues. CDR1 and CDR2 (germline): SGHTA, FQGNSA. Trimming took 1 base from V and 4 from J, leaving 14 bases between them. DNA of the CDR3: TGTGCCAGCAGCTTAGAGGTGGGAGTCGGTTACGAGCAGTACTTC. Protein product: CASSLEVGVGYEQYF.

The V and J genes are TRBV27 and TRBJ1-2; 9 nucleotides align to TRBD1. Trimming removed 3 bases from V and 6 bases from J; junction bases left unmatched: 2. The CDR3 has 13 residues. CDR1 and CDR2 (germline): MNHEY, SMNVEV (reference sequence). Here the CDR3 DNA reads TGTGCCAGCAGTTTTACAGGGGGCAATGGCTACACCTTC. It is translated as CASSFTGGNGYTF.

This clone was observed a few times. Written as DNA, the CDR3 is TGTGCCAGCAGCTTAGGGCCGACTAGCGGGAGTTTTAATGAGCAGTTCTTC. This codes for CASSLGPTSGSFNEQFF. The genes are TRBV11-3 and TRBJ2-1; 12 positions match TRBD2. CDR3 length: 17 residues. V lost 1 base and J lost 7; bases outside the gene matches: 8. In germline, CDR1 is SGHNT, CDR2 YENEEA.

The chain combines TRBV2 with TRBJ1-1; TRBD1 matches at 7 bases. The V and J ends lost 4 bases and 5 bases, in that order; junction bases with no gene match: 10. This CDR3 has 15 residues. Looked up from germline, CDR1 is SNHLY and CDR2 is FYNNEI. This CDR3 is CASSGAGGPGTEAFF. Here the CDR3 DNA reads TGTGCCAGCAGTGGGGCAGGGGGTCCGGGGACTGAAGCTTTCTTT.

The gene calls are TRBV12-5 and TRBJ2-7; D not certain. The germline gives CDR1 LGHNT, CDR2 FRNRAP. The CDR3 has 12 amino acids. V was cut by 0 bases and J by 4 bases, with 4 bases left in between. CDR3: CASGLVQYEQYF. The CDR3 DNA follows: TGTGCTAGTGGTTTGGTACAATACGAGCAGTACTTC.

The chain has TRBV7-6 and TRBJ1-2; 9 bases fit TRBD1. The CDR3 extends over 13 amino acids. Germline V gives CDR1 SGHVS, CDR2 FNYEAQ. J gave up 8 bases and V 5 bases, and 6 bases lay outside the gene matches. This CDR3 reads CASSAGQGRGYTF. For the CDR3, the DNA is TGTGCCAGCAGCGCGGGACAGGGTCGGGGCTACACCTTC.